The next 22 T cell receptor beta chains were all read from a single sample in a study of cytomegalovirus exposure and HLA in healthy donors. The PCR was carried out with 60 Vbeta primers and 13 Jbeta primers. Method: immunoSEQ multiplex PCR; TCRdb's copy keeps in-frame clones and lacks some. Of 35,000 to 50,000 clones detected, about 60% appear once; the ten largest clones hold about 12%. The specimen was PBMCs. All receptors derive from a man aged 55 to 69 in good health and CMV-seropositive.

V usage is TRBV5-4 and J usage is TRBJ2-1, with 7 bases identical to TRBD1. CDR1 is SGHNT, CDR2 YYREEE, per germline (reference sequence). The CDR3 totals 14 residues. With 4 bases clipped from V and 7 bases from J, the junction kept 8 bases outside the gene matches. CDR3 in DNA: TGTGCCAGCAGCCCTAGACAGGGTCGGAATGAGCAGTTCTTC. Residues: CASSPRQGRNEQFF.

The chain uses TRBV7-2 and TRBJ2-5, with 9 bases fitting TRBD1. The V segment lost 0 bases and the J segment 5 bases; nucleotides outside the gene matches: 7. The germline gives CDR1 SGHTA, CDR2 FQGNSA. CDR3 size: 16 residues. CDR3 loop: CASSLAKGQGTETQYF. CDR3 in DNA: TGTGCCAGCAGCTTAGCGAAGGGACAGGGTACGGAGACCCAGTACTTC.

The rearrangement joins TRBV2 to TRBJ2-1; 11 bases map to TRBD2. The germline V gene encodes CDR1 SNHLY and CDR2 FYNNEI. The CDR3 extends over 18 amino acids. V lost 6 bases, J lost 5 bases, and 15 bases stayed unmatched. The DNA of the CDR3 is TGTGCCAGCAGCGGGTTAGGTAGCGGGAGGGTCAAAAACAATGAGCAGTTCTTC. It is translated as CASSGLGSGRVKNNEQFF.

The chain combines TRBV29-1 with TRBJ1-5, with 7 bases aligning to TRBD1. CDR1 and CDR2 (germline): SQVTM, ANQGSEA. There are 13 residues in the CDR3. The V gene end was trimmed by 5 bases and the J gene end by 1 base; junction bases not matched to a gene: 2. The CDR3: CSVSGGSNQPQHF. The CDR3 bases are TGCAGCGTTTCAGGGGGGAGCAATCAGCCCCAGCATTTT. Full variable domain (missing parts from reference TRBV29-1 and TRBJ1-5): SAVISQKPSRDICQRGTSLTIQCQVDSQVTMMFWYRQQPGQSLTLIATANQGSEATYESGFVIDKFPISRPNLTFSTLTVSNMSPEDSSIYLCSVSGGSNQPQHFGDGTRLSIL.

The V call is TRBV29-1, the J call TRBJ2-3, with no clear D. The CDR3 is made up of 14 amino acids. Germline lookup yields CDR1 SQVTM and CDR2 ANQGSEA. V lost 1 base and J lost 2, with 10 bases in between. This CDR3 is CSVEGETATDTQYF. CDR3 coding DNA: TGCAGCGTTGAAGGAGAAACCGCCACAGATACGCAGTATTTT.

The chain has TRBV28 and TRBJ1-2; D perhaps matches TRBD1 (6 bases). From germline, CDR1 is MDHEN and CDR2 SYDVKM. Trimming pared 1 base from V and 8 bases from J, leaving 11 bases between. CDR3 length: 13 residues. This CDR3 reads CASSLSGGRGYTF. In DNA, the CDR3 is TGTGCCAGCAGTTTATCGGGGGGGCGAGGCTACACCTTC.

The DNA for the CDR3 is TGTGCCAGTAGCGGAGGAGGAGGAGGGAATGAGCAGTTCTTC. Amino acids: CASSGGGGGNEQFF. The chain uses TRBV28 and TRBJ2-1, with a possible D match to TRBD2 (6 bases). Germline V gives CDR1 MDHEN, CDR2 SYDVKM. The CDR3 is 14 amino acids. The V gene lost 9 bases and the J gene lost 7 bases, with 19 bases spanning the gap.

The V call is TRBV29-1, the J call TRBJ2-3; 7 nucleotides line up with TRBD2. The trim removed 0 bases at V and 3 bases at J, leaving 0 bases unmatched. The CDR3 spans 13 residues. CDR1 is SQVTM, CDR2 ANQGSEA, per germline. CDR3 protein: CSVEERETDTQYF. For the CDR3, the DNA is TGCAGCGTTGAAGAGCGGGAGACAGATACGCAGTATTTT.

The rearrangement links TRBV2 to TRBJ1-1; D gene uncertain. V lost 2 bases, J lost 5 bases, and 3 bases lay in between. CDR3 size: 11 residues. Germline CDR1 SNHLY, CDR2 FYNNEI. CDR3 in amino acids: CASSERTEAFF. CDR3 in DNA: TGTGCCAGCAGTGAACGGACTGAAGCTTTCTTT.

The sample holds a few counts of this clone. This chain joins TRBV15 and TRBJ2-3, with 9 bases lining up with TRBD2. J gave up 2 bases and V 0 bases, and 9 bases lay outside the gene matches. The CDR3 contains 18 residues. Germline lookup yields CDR1 LNHNV and CDR2 YYDKDF (reference sequence). The CDR3 region has the DNA TGTGCCACCAGCAGAGATATTTTTAGACTAGCGGACACAGATACGCAGTATTTT. Protein product: CATSRDIFRLADTDTQYF.

CDR3 DNA: TGTGCCAGCAGTACCCGGGACAGGGTGGGGTACGAGCAGTACTTC. Its protein is CASSTRDRVGYEQYF. The genes are TRBV28 and TRBJ2-7; 9 nucleotides match TRBD1. V was clipped by 5 bases and J by 4 bases; unmatched bases: 9. Per germline, CDR1 MDHEN and CDR2 SYDVKM. The CDR3 covers 15 residues.

V is TRBV10-3 and J is TRBJ2-2; D is unresolved. Germline V gene sequence: CDR1 ENHRY, CDR2 SYGVKD. This CDR3 region has 21 residues. The V and J ends lost 2 bases and 0 bases respectively, with 25 bases between them. The CDR3 reads CAISEPPRNSIPSSNTGELFF. Written as DNA, the CDR3 is TGTGCCATCAGTGAGCCGCCCCGGAACAGTATTCCCTCTTCGAACACCGGGGAGCTGTTTTTT.

V gene TRBV5-7 combines with J gene TRBJ1-2, with D perhaps TRBD1 (5 bases). TRBV5-7 is an open reading frame, and its role is uncertain. This CDR3 is built from 15 residues. V was pared by 0 bases and J by 4 bases, with 13 bases between. The CDR3 region is CASSLAGHSGYGYTF. The CDR3 nucleotides read TGTGCCAGCAGCTTGGCCGGACATTCCGGCTATGGCTACACCTTC.

The CDR3 spells CASSPQSSGNTIYF. The CDR3 DNA is TGTGCCAGCAGCCCACAGAGCTCTGGAAACACCATATATTTT. The J gene is TRBJ1-3, the V gene TRBV5-5; the D is unclear. There are 14 residues in the CDR3. CDR1 is SGHKS and CDR2 is YYEKEE in the germline V gene (reference sequence). V lost 4 bases, J lost 0 bases, and 8 bases lay in between.

This sequence joins TRBV5-1 and TRBJ2-4; perhaps TRBD1 as D (5 bases). This CDR3 is 16 amino acids long. Germline CDR1 and CDR2: SGHRS and YFSETQ. V lost 0 bases and J 8 bases, leaving 18 bases between the germline ends. For the CDR3, the DNA is TGCGCCAGCAGCTTGGGGTGGGGCCAAGCCGGCGACATTCAGTACTTC. It translates to CASSLGWGQAGDIQYF.

This chain joins TRBV11-1 and TRBJ2-7; D ambiguous. V was shortened by 5 bases and J by 6 bases, with 8 bases between the two germline ends. The V gene's germline CDR1 is SGHAT and CDR2 FQDESV (reference sequence). There are 11 residues in the CDR3. This CDR3 reads CASSQRVEQYF. Written as DNA, the CDR3 is TGTGCCAGCAGCCAGCGTGTCGAGCAGTACTTC.

This clone occurred once. This chain links TRBV11-2 with TRBJ1-1; 9 bases are shared with TRBD1. Germline V CDR1 and CDR2: SGHAT, FQNNGV. The CDR3 contains 14 residues. V trimming: 3 bases; J trimming: 4 bases; junction bases outside the gene matches: 3. CDR3 sequence reads: CASSLLQGATEAFF. The CDR3 coding sequence is TGTGCCAGCAGCTTGCTACAGGGGGCCACTGAAGCTTTCTTT.

CDR3 sequence (DNA): TGTGCCAGCAGTTTGTCAGGGGAAGAGACCCAGTACTTC. Amino acids: CASSLSGEETQYF. The V gene is TRBV6-5, the J gene TRBJ2-5; D is possibly TRBD1 (6 bases). Trimming cost V 4 bases and J 3 bases, with 9 bases left between them. Per germline, CDR1 MNHEY and CDR2 SVGAGI. The CDR3 is 13 amino acids.

This clone was recorded a few times. The V call is TRBV15, the J call TRBJ2-3; 8 bases are a match to TRBD1. Germline assignment: CDR1 LNHNV and CDR2 YYDKDF (reference sequence). V lost 3 bases and J lost 2; bases outside the gene matches: 4. The CDR3 is 15 amino acids. CDR3 coding DNA: TGTGCCACCAGCAGCGGGACAGGCAACACAGATACGCAGTATTTT. Amino acid sequence: CATSSGTGNTDTQYF.

This clone showed up just a few times. V is TRBV28 and J is TRBJ2-7; D perhaps matches TRBD1 (6 bases). Germline V gives CDR1 MDHEN, CDR2 SYDVKM. The CDR3 loop spans 15 amino acids. V was shortened by 3 bases and J by 3 bases, with 15 bases between the two germline ends. The CDR3 DNA sequence: TGTGCCAGCAGTTTTTGGGGGCGTCCCCTCTACGAGCAGTACTTC. This gives the protein CASSFWGRPLYEQYF.

V is TRBV7-8 and J is TRBJ1-1, with D possibly TRBD1 on 6 matching bases. Trimming removed 1 base at V and 4 bases at J, with 13 bases between. The CDR3 contains 15 residues. CDR1 and CDR2 (germline): SGHVS, FQNEAQ. CDR3 amino acids: CASSLGVGRGTEAFF. CDR3 sequence (DNA): TGTGCCAGCAGCTTAGGGGTCGGCAGGGGCACTGAAGCTTTCTTT.

The gene calls are TRBV27 and TRBJ2-7; D uncertain. The CDR3 spans 14 residues. Germline V gene data show CDR1 as MNHEY and CDR2 as SMNVEV (reference sequence). V was cut by 1 base and J by 6 bases, with 13 bases left in between. CDR3 bases: TGTGCCAGCAGTTTATTTGTGGGCCGATCCGAGCAGTACTTC. As protein: CASSLFVGRSEQYF.